One sample yielded the 24 T cell receptor beta chains listed below, sequenced in a study of blood T cell repertoires in COVID-19. TCRdb keeps only in-frame clones here, not all; method: immunoSEQ multiplex PCR. The sample has nearly 350,000 clones, 80% to 90% seen once. Material for sequencing was peripheral blood. These receptors were collected from a woman aged 45 to 65 with COVID-19, enrolled during active disease.

The genes are TRBV18 and TRBJ2-7; 8 bases align to TRBD1. Unmatched junction bases numbered 2, after V lost 6 bases and J lost 1 base. The CDR3 is made up of 13 amino acids. Looked up from germline, CDR1 is KGHSH and CDR2 is LQKENI. CDR3 amino acids: CASSGTGSYEQYF. CDR3 nucleotide sequence: TGTGCCAGCTCCGGGACAGGTTCCTACGAGCAGTACTTC. Looking up the rest from reference TRBV18 and TRBJ2-7 gives the full variable domain: NAGVMQNPRHLVRRRGQEARLRCSPMKGHSHVYWYRQLPEEGLKFMVYLQKENIIDESGMPKERFSAEFPKEGPSILRIQQVVRGDSAAYFCASSGTGSYEQYFGPGTRLTVT.

V usage is TRBV11-2 and J usage is TRBJ2-7, with D perhaps matching TRBD1 (5 bases). CDR1 is SGHAT and CDR2 is FQNNGV in the germline V gene. The CDR3 length is 12 residues. Trimming shortened V by 1 base and J by 9 bases, and 10 bases separated the two germline ends. The CDR3 spells CASSLVGAGQYF. As DNA, the CDR3 is TGTGCCAGCAGCTTAGTAGGGGCTGGGCAGTACTTC.

CDR3 bases: TGTGCCAGCGGAACTAGGGTTCCCCGTGGAGGGCAGTATTTT. This encodes CASGTRVPRGGQYF. The V gene is TRBV27, the J gene TRBJ2-3; D may be TRBD2 (5 bases). The germline V gene encodes CDR1 MNHEY and CDR2 SMNVEV (reference sequence). CDR3 length: 14 residues. V gave up 8 bases and J gave up 11 bases, with 23 bases separating them.

The chain carries TRBV4-3 and TRBJ2-7, with D tentatively TRBD2 (6 bases). Deletions cut 4 bases from V and 1 base from J, with 11 bases between. The germline V gene encodes CDR1 LGHNA and CDR2 YSLEER. CDR3 size: 14 residues. CDR3: CASSRPGESYEQYF. The DNA of the CDR3 is TGCGCCAGCAGCCGCCCGGGAGAGTCCTACGAGCAGTACTTC.

V is TRBV27 and J is TRBJ2-1; D not resolved. Trimming took off 0 bases at V and 6 bases at J, with 15 bases between the two ends. The CDR3 sequence is 16 residues long. Germline CDR1 MNHEY, CDR2 SMNVEV (reference sequence). The CDR3 reads CASSLSKATRPNEQFF. In DNA, the CDR3 is TGTGCCAGCAGTTTATCGAAGGCGACCAGGCCCAATGAGCAGTTCTTC.

The chain employs TRBV5-1 and TRBJ1-3; 8 bases agree with TRBD1. CDR1 is SGHRS, CDR2 YFSETQ, per germline. This CDR3 region has 16 residues. Losses at the gene ends were 4 bases for V and 4 bases for J; bases not matched to a gene: 10. CDR3: CASSPETGVGGNTIYF. For the CDR3, the DNA is TGCGCCAGCAGCCCTGAGACAGGGGTTGGGGGAAACACCATATATTTT.

This clone has more than one count but fewer than ten. The gene calls are TRBV5-1 and TRBJ1-2; perhaps TRBD1 as D (6 bases). This CDR3 is 14 amino acids long. V lost 0 bases to trimming and J lost 2 bases, with 8 bases between them. Germline V lookup: CDR1 SGHRS, CDR2 YFSETQ. In nucleotides, the CDR3 is TGCGCCAGCAGCTTGGGGACAGTGAACTATGGCTACACCTTC. Its protein product is CASSLGTVNYGYTF. Full variable domain (remainder filled in from reference TRBV5-1 and TRBJ1-2): KAGVTQTPRYLIKTRGQQVTLSCSPISGHRSVSWYQQTPGQGLQFLFEYFSETQRNKGNFPGRFSGRQFSNSRSEMNVSTLELGDSALYLCASSLGTVNYGYTFGSGTRLTVV.

This clone was found once. V usage is TRBV6-2 or TRBV6-3 and J usage is TRBJ2-7; D not resolved. V lost 3 bases and J 3 bases, leaving 15 bases between the germline ends. CDR3 length equals 15 residues. The germline V gene has CDR1 MNHEY and CDR2 SVGEGT. In DNA, the CDR3 is TGTGCCAGCAGTTATTTCGGTAGTCCGGGCTACGAGCAGTACTTC. Its translation is CASSYFGSPGYEQYF.

There are a few counts of this clone. The CDR3 loop is CASSRRQGVLNTGELFF. The CDR3 coding sequence is TGTGCCAGCAGCCGGCGACAGGGGGTGCTGAACACCGGGGAGCTGTTTTTT. The genes are TRBV7-9 and TRBJ2-2; 9 bases are shared with TRBD1. Germline V lookup: CDR1 SEHNR, CDR2 FQNEAQ (reference sequence). The CDR3 spans 17 residues. The V gene end was trimmed by 5 bases and the J gene end by 1 base; junction bases not matched to a gene: 8.

This clone has at least ten counts. The chain is built from TRBV9 and TRBJ2-7; no firm D call. V lost 4 bases to trimming and J lost 7 bases, with 12 bases between them. The CDR3 spans 12 residues. CDR1 is SGDLS, CDR2 YYNGEE, per germline. Written as DNA, the CDR3 is TGTGCCAGCAGCCCTCATAACGGGGAGCAGTACTTC. Translation gives CASSPHNGEQYF.

The V call is TRBV13, the J call TRBJ2-2; D possibly corresponds to TRBD2 (5 bases). The germline V and J ends were trimmed by 5 bases and 2 bases, with 15 bases remaining between them. Germline CDR1 PRHDT, CDR2 FYEKMQ (reference sequence). The CDR3 totals 16 residues. CDR3 sequence reads: CASSAGPRSNTGELFF. The CDR3 region has the DNA TGTGCCAGCAGCGCGGGCCCACGGTCCAACACCGGGGAGCTGTTTTTT.

Details on this clone: Compared with germline, one end of the junction differs, possibly owing to a read error. This sequence joins TRBV18 and TRBJ1-2; D is possibly TRBD1 (6 bases). Germline V lookup: CDR1 KGHSH, CDR2 LQKENI. The CDR3 totals 11 residues. Here the CDR3 reads CASSASGAEDF. CDR3 nucleotides: TGTGCCAGCTCAGCCTCAGGGGCGGAAGACTTC.

The V call is TRBV7-3, the J call TRBJ2-1, with 7 bases lining up with TRBD2. Germline V lookup: CDR1 SGHTA, CDR2 FQGTGA. Trimming at V came to 0 bases and at J to 4 bases, leaving 3 bases not matched to a gene. There are 15 residues in the CDR3. The CDR3 loop is CASSLTGGSYNEQFF. The CDR3 DNA reads as TGTGCCAGCAGCTTAACTGGCGGGAGTTACAATGAGCAGTTCTTC.

The rearrangement links TRBV30 to TRBJ2-7, with 7 bases matching TRBD2. This CDR3 contains 14 residues. V shed 0 bases, J shed 2 bases, and the junction held 4 bases outside the gene matches. Germline lookup yields CDR1 GTSNPN and CDR2 SVGIG (reference sequence). CDR3 region: CAWSVVAGAYEQYF. Here the CDR3 DNA reads TGTGCCTGGAGTGTAGTAGCGGGTGCCTACGAGCAGTACTTC.

This chain joins TRBV5-1 and TRBJ2-1; no firm D call. The CDR3 spans 13 residues. Trimming left V 6 bases short and J 0 bases short, with 7 bases between. CDR1 and CDR2 (germline): SGHRS, YFSETQ. In DNA form, the CDR3 reads TGCGCCAGCAAAACAGACTCCTACAATGAGCAGTTCTTC. Residues: CASKTDSYNEQFF. Full variable domain (missing parts from reference TRBV5-1 and TRBJ2-1): KAGVTQTPRYLIKTRGQQVTLSCSPISGHRSVSWYQQTPGQGLQFLFEYFSETQRNKGNFPGRFSGRQFSNSRSEMNVSTLELGDSALYLCASKTDSYNEQFFGPGTRLTVL.

The V and J genes are TRBV9 and TRBJ1-3; unclear D gene. The V end was cut by 4 bases, the J end by 0 bases, with 8 bases between. CDR3 size: 14 residues. Germline V gene sequence: CDR1 SGDLS, CDR2 YYNGEE. CDR3 nucleotides: TGTGCCAGCAGCACATTCTTCTCTGGAAACACCATATATTTT. Its translation: CASSTFFSGNTIYF.

The chain joins TRBV19 to TRBJ2-1; D perhaps matches TRBD1 (5 bases). CDR1 LNHDA and CDR2 SQIVND come from the germline V gene (reference sequence). The V and J ends lost 3 bases and 7 bases respectively, with 7 bases between them. The CDR3 runs 12 residues. The CDR3 DNA follows: TGTGCCAGTAGTATGCAGGGAAATGAGCAGTTCTTC. This translates into CASSMQGNEQFF.

The table lists this clone with a count of one. The rearrangement joins TRBV28 to TRBJ2-6, with D uncertain. The V end lost 8 bases, the J end lost 0 bases, and 11 bases lay between the germline ends. The CDR3 runs 15 residues. The germline CDR1 and CDR2 sequences are MDHEN and SYDVKM. CDR3 sequence (DNA): TGTGCCAGCCATCGACTGGACTCTGGGGCCAACGTCCTGACTTTC. It yields the protein CASHRLDSGANVLTF.

The V call is TRBV2, the J call TRBJ2-2; TRBD2 matches at 7 bases. Germline V gives CDR1 SNHLY, CDR2 FYNNEI. CDR3 length: 16 residues. The trim removed 10 bases at V and 3 bases at J, leaving 14 bases unmatched. The CDR3 DNA reads TGTGCCATCCGGCCTGGGAGGGGCCGGGACACCGGGGAGCTGTTTTTT. Its translation: CAIRPGRGRDTGELFF.

The J gene is TRBJ2-3, the V gene TRBV7-2; 7 nucleotides agree with TRBD1. CDR3 length equals 16 residues. Losses at the gene ends were 4 bases for V and 1 base for J; bases not matched to a gene: 8. Germline lookup yields CDR1 SGHTA and CDR2 FQGNSA. The CDR3 region is CASSYDRESGTDTQYF. The DNA of the CDR3 is TGTGCCAGCAGCTACGACAGGGAATCGGGCACAGATACGCAGTATTTT.

The V gene is TRBV6-7, the J gene TRBJ2-7; D perhaps matches TRBD2 (6 bases). TRBV6-7 qualifies as an ORF whose function is uncertain. The CDR3 is 16 residues long. Trimming cost V 2 bases and J 2 bases, with 16 bases left between them. The CDR3 reads CASSYIWRGVAYEQYF. The CDR3 DNA follows: TGTGCCAGCAGTTACATTTGGCGGGGAGTGGCCTACGAGCAGTACTTC.

The V and J genes are TRBV5-1 and TRBJ2-1; 13 bases agree with TRBD2. Per germline, CDR1 SGHRS and CDR2 YFSETQ. Unmatched junction bases numbered 7, after V lost 4 bases and J lost 15 bases. The CDR3 sequence is 13 residues long. CDR3 sequence (DNA): TGCGCCAGCAGCGGACTAGCGGGAGTTCGGTGGTTCTTC. It yields the protein CASSGLAGVRWFF.

V gene TRBV7-6 combines with J gene TRBJ2-7; 9 bases fit TRBD2. Trimming at V came to 4 bases and at J to 7 bases, leaving 11 bases not matched to a gene. The germline V gene has CDR1 SGHVS and CDR2 FNYEAQ. The CDR3 consists of 15 residues. This CDR3 is CASSSGAGGPWEQYF. The CDR3 region has the DNA TGTGCCAGCAGCTCGGGGGCGGGAGGGCCCTGGGAGCAGTACTTC. The entire variable domain, with the rest obtained from reference TRBV7-6 and TRBJ2-7, is as follows: GAGVSQSPRYKVTKRGQDVALRCDPISGHVSLYWYRQALGQGPEFLTYFNYEAQQDKSGLPNDRFSAERPEGSISTLTIQRTEQRDSAMYRCASSSGAGGPWEQYFGPGTRLTVT.

V and J are TRBV6-5 and TRBJ2-1; no clear D. There are 15 residues in the CDR3. Germline V CDR1 and CDR2: MNHEY, SVGAGI. Trimming stripped 0 bases from V and 7 bases from J, with 13 bases between. The CDR3 sequence: CASSYSFARWNEQFF. CDR3 in DNA: TGTGCCAGCAGTTACTCGTTCGCCAGGTGGAATGAGCAGTTCTTC.